This passage covers 23 T cell receptor beta chains from one sample sequenced in a study of T cell responses to AZD1222 COVID-19 vaccine (dated by TCRdb to the early 2020s). Interpreted using the paper, the time point label stands for: baseline before first vaccination. To prepare the library, the immunoSEQ multiplex PCR assay was applied. TCRdb re-hosts the immuneACCESS table, in-frame sequences only. Its copies lack some clones; in the studies checked, an unresolved V gene accounts for under half of them, and the cause for the rest is not known. The sample table shows about 150,000 clones, and roughly 94% are seen once. The ten largest account for approximately 2% of the sample. The specimen comprised peripheral blood, sampled on day 0 of AZD1222 vaccination. These receptors were collected from an adult in good health.

This chain connects TRBV5-4 to TRBJ2-3; 9 positions match TRBD2. Germline V gene lookup returns CDR1 SGHNT and CDR2 YYREEE (reference sequence). The CDR3 length is 18 residues. Trimming at V came to 1 base and at J to 0 bases, leaving 9 bases not matched to a gene. Here the CDR3 DNA reads TGTGCCAGCAGCTTGTTTCTAGCGGGGACAACTAGCACAGATACGCAGTATTTT. Its translation: CASSLFLAGTTSTDTQYF.

The chain joins TRBV12-3 or TRBV12-4 to TRBJ2-3; 7 nucleotides agree with TRBD2. V was pared by 7 bases and J by 5 bases, with 6 bases of the junction left unmatched. The CDR3 consists of 13 residues. The CDR3 nucleotides are TGTGCCAGCACCCAGCGGGGCGTAGATACGCAGTATTTT. Translated: CASTQRGVDTQYF.

The chain couples TRBV2 to TRBJ1-1; 8 bases match TRBD1. This CDR3 region has 14 residues. Germline lookup yields CDR1 SNHLY and CDR2 FYNNEI. The trim removed 1 base at V and 5 bases at J, leaving 3 bases unmatched. The CDR3 loop is CASSEGRGRTEAFF. The CDR3 DNA reads as TGTGCCAGCAGTGAAGGCAGGGGGCGAACTGAAGCTTTCTTT.

The genes are TRBV7-6 and TRBJ2-3; D gene unclear. Between the trimmed V and J ends, which lost 5 bases and 4 bases, there was a span of 13 bases. The germline V gene has CDR1 SGHVS and CDR2 FNYEAQ. This CDR3 contains 14 residues. The CDR3 bases are TGTGCCAGCAGCGGAGACGCCCGGCCAGATACGCAGTATTTT. Translated: CASSGDARPDTQYF.

V usage is TRBV7-3 and J usage is TRBJ1-2; D call uncertain. Germline-derived CDR1 and CDR2 are SGHTA and FQGTGA. The CDR3 contains 12 residues. V was pared by 2 bases and J by 6 bases, with 7 bases between. The CDR3 region is CASSLSGDGYTF. The CDR3, as DNA: TGTGCCAGCAGCTTATCCGGAGATGGCTACACCTTC.

There are a few counts of this clone. This sequence joins TRBV5-1 and TRBJ1-3; D gene unclear. The ends were cut back, 0 bases at V and 4 bases at J, with 11 bases in the middle. CDR3 length: 15 residues. Germline-derived CDR1 and CDR2 are SGHRS and YFSETQ. Here the CDR3 DNA reads TGCGCCAGCAGCTTGGAGAGGCCCGGAGGAAACACCATATATTTT. Protein sequence: CASSLERPGGNTIYF.

The CDR3 coding sequence is TGTGCCAGTAGTAAGCTGGGACAGCAACAAGAGACCCAGTACTTC. Translation gives CASSKLGQQQETQYF. The chain links TRBV19 to TRBJ2-5; TRBD1 aligns across 7 bases. This CDR3 spans 15 amino acids. V dropped 4 bases and J dropped 2; count of bases not matched to a gene: 7. The germline V gene has CDR1 LNHDA and CDR2 SQIVND (reference sequence).

This clone has only one observation. The V and J genes are TRBV6-5 and TRBJ1-1; 8 bases line up with TRBD1. V gave up 6 bases and J gave up 2 bases; unmatched junction bases: 5. Germline V CDR1 and CDR2: MNHEY, SVGAGI. The CDR3 spans 14 residues. This CDR3 is CASSYRGINTEAFF. In DNA, the CDR3 is TGTGCCAGCAGCTACAGGGGGATAAACACTGAAGCTTTCTTT.

The rearrangement uses TRBV5-4 and TRBJ2-1, with D unresolved. The germline V and J ends were trimmed by 4 bases and 2 bases, with 7 bases remaining between them. The CDR3 totals 13 residues. Germline loops: CDR1 SGHNT, CDR2 YYREEE (reference sequence). CDR3 in DNA: TGTGCCAGCAGCCTCACCCCCTACAATGAGCAGTTCTTC. Residues: CASSLTPYNEQFF. Filled out from reference TRBV5-4 and TRBJ2-1, the complete variable domain reads ETGVTQSPTHLIKTRGQQVTLRCSSQSGHNTVSWYQQALGQGPQFIFQYYREEENGRGNFPPRFSGLQFPNYSSELNVNALELDDSALYLCASSLTPYNEQFFGPGTRLTVL.

The rearrangement links TRBV5-1 to TRBJ1-1; possible D gene TRBD1, 6 bases. The CDR3 contains 14 residues. Germline CDR1 and CDR2: SGHRS and YFSETQ. The V end was cut by 6 bases, the J end by 8 bases, with 20 bases between. DNA for the CDR3: TGCGCCAGCACCTTTAACGTGGGGGGCCCCGAAGCTTTCTTT. It encodes CASTFNVGGPEAFF. The variable domain in full, completed from reference TRBV5-1 and TRBJ1-1, reads KAGVTQTPRYLIKTRGQQVTLSCSPISGHRSVSWYQQTPGQGLQFLFEYFSETQRNKGNFPGRFSGRQFSNSRSEMNVSTLELGDSALYLCASTFNVGGPEAFFGQGTRLTVV.

This chain uses TRBV12-3 or TRBV12-4 with TRBJ1-1; possibly TRBD1 for D (6 bases). This CDR3 region has 13 residues. V was trimmed by 4 bases and J by 1 base, leaving 7 bases between them. The CDR3 loop reads CASSYRANTEAFF. The CDR3 DNA is TGTGCCAGCAGTTACAGGGCGAACACTGAAGCTTTCTTT.

J is TRBJ2-1 and V is TRBV5-4; D unresolved. Germline assignment: CDR1 SGHNT and CDR2 YYREEE (reference sequence). V dropped 4 bases and J dropped 10 bases, with 18 bases sitting between them. This CDR3 comprises 14 residues. As DNA, the CDR3 is TGTGCCAGCAGCCTCCAGGACGGAATTCGGGAGCAGTTCTTC. It is translated as CASSLQDGIREQFF. The whole variable domain, filled in from reference TRBV5-4 and TRBJ2-1, reads ETGVTQSPTHLIKTRGQQVTLRCSSQSGHNTVSWYQQALGQGPQFIFQYYREEENGRGNFPPRFSGLQFPNYSSELNVNALELDDSALYLCASSLQDGIREQFFGPGTRLTVL.

The chain has TRBV6-5 and TRBJ1-1, with D possibly TRBD1 on 5 matching bases. The CDR3 runs 15 residues. V was trimmed by 0 bases and J by 1 base, leaving 9 bases between them. Germline lookup yields CDR1 MNHEY and CDR2 SVGAGI. The CDR3 nucleotides are TGTGCCAGCAGTTACTCGTGGGGGGGGAACACTGAAGCTTTCTTT. Translated, it gives CASSYSWGGNTEAFF.

This clone was seen only once. The V and J genes are TRBV10-3 and TRBJ2-2; D could derive from TRBD1 or TRBD2 (6 bases each). The CDR3 has 17 residues. V lost 0 bases to trimming and J lost 3 bases, with 14 bases between them. Germline loops: CDR1 ENHRY, CDR2 SYGVKD. As DNA, the CDR3 is TGTGCCATCAGTGAGTCTACTGGGGGGCGGTACACCGGGGAGCTGTTTTTT. Protein product: CAISESTGGRYTGELFF.

The chain combines TRBV6-2 or TRBV6-3 with TRBJ2-3; TRBD2 agrees at 8 bases. The CDR3 is made up of 19 amino acids. The V segment lost 5 bases and the J segment 0 bases; nucleotides outside the gene matches: 16. CDR1 MNHEY and CDR2 SVGEGT come from the germline V gene. The CDR3 here is CASSAARRGGFPSTDTQYF. The CDR3, as DNA: TGTGCCAGCAGTGCCGCTCGACGGGGGGGTTTCCCTAGCACAGATACGCAGTATTTT.

The gene calls are TRBV30 and TRBJ1-4, with D hard to call. Deletions cut 5 bases from V and 13 bases from J, with 14 bases between. The CDR3 covers 11 residues. Germline CDR1 is GTSNPN and CDR2 is SVGIG (reference sequence). CDR3 protein: CAWGDLGLLFF. CDR3 coding DNA: TGTGCCTGGGGTGACCTCGGATTACTGTTTTTT.

Notes on this clone: One end of the junction does not line up with germline, which may come from a read error. The chain combines TRBV7-7 with TRBJ1-4, with D possibly TRBD1 on 6 matching bases. This CDR3 is built from 14 residues. Germline CDR1 SSHAT, CDR2 FNYEAQ (reference sequence). CDR3 region: CASSLKTGFEKLFF. In DNA form, the CDR3 reads TGTGCTAGCAGCTTAAAAACAGGGTTCGAAAAACTGTTTTTT.

The CDR3 loop reads CASSGYRGESQQYF. The CDR3 nucleotides read TGTGCCAGTAGTGGTTACAGGGGAGAGTCCCAGCAGTACTTC. The chain carries TRBV19 and TRBJ2-7; TRBD1 matches at 7 bases. The CDR3 runs to 14 residues. Germline loops: CDR1 LNHDA, CDR2 SQIVND (reference sequence). V was pared by 5 bases and J by 8 bases, with 12 bases of the junction left unmatched.

This chain links TRBV30 with TRBJ1-6; weak D call: TRBD1 (5 bases). The CDR3 sequence is 14 residues long. Germline lookup yields CDR1 GTSNPN and CDR2 SVGIG (reference sequence). Deletions cut 5 bases from V and 2 bases from J, with 10 bases between. CDR3 sequence reads: CAWLQAPYNSPLHF. In DNA form, the CDR3 reads TGTGCCTGGCTACAGGCCCCCTATAATTCACCCCTCCACTTT.

This clone was recorded once. The chain employs TRBV7-9 and TRBJ2-7; D call uncertain. The CDR3 totals 14 residues. Germline loops: CDR1 SEHNR, CDR2 FQNEAQ (reference sequence). V was shortened by 3 bases and J by 4 bases, with 13 bases between the two germline ends. The CDR3 loop is CASSFDLKPYEQYF. The DNA for the CDR3 is TGTGCCAGCAGCTTCGATCTCAAACCTTACGAGCAGTACTTC.

V is TRBV19 and J is TRBJ2-2; 7 bases are shared with TRBD1. V shed 7 bases and J 5 bases; nucleotides not matched to a gene: 10. CDR3 length: 15 residues. Germline V gene data show CDR1 as LNHDA and CDR2 as SQIVND (reference sequence). The CDR3 is CASTPGTATTGELFF. The CDR3, as DNA: TGTGCCAGTACCCCCGGGACAGCCACAACCGGGGAGCTGTTTTTT.

The chain carries TRBV23-1 and TRBJ2-3; a weak D match, TRBD1 (6 bases). TRBV23-1 is labeled an ORF, and its function is uncertain. CDR3 length equals 16 residues. V gave up 9 bases and J gave up 8 bases, with 27 bases separating them. CDR3 loop: CARRSGTLIGDCTQYF. CDR3 coding DNA: TGCGCCAGAAGATCCGGGACACTAATAGGGGATTGTACGCAGTATTTT.

V is TRBV6-5 and J is TRBJ1-6, with 9 bases fitting TRBD1. This CDR3 has 15 residues. The J segment lost 10 bases and the V segment lost 0 bases, leaving 4 bases of the junction unmatched. The V gene's germline CDR1 is MNHEY and CDR2 SVGAGI. This chain's CDR3 is CASSYSGTGQSPLHF. DNA for the CDR3: TGTGCCAGCAGTTACTCGGGGACAGGGCAATCACCCCTCCACTTT.